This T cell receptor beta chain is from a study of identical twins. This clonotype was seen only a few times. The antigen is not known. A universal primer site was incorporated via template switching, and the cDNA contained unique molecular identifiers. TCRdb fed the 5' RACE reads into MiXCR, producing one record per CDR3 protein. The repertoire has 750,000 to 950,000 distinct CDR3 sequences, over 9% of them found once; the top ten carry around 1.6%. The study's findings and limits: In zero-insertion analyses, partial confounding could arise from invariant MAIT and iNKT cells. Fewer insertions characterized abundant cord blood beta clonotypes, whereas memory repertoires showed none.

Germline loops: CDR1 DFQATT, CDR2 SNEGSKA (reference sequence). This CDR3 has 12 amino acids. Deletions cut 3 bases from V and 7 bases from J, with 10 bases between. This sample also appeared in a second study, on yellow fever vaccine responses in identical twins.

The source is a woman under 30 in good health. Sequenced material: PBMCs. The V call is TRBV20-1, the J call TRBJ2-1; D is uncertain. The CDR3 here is CSASLQGNEQFF. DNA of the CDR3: TGCAGTGCTAGTCTTCAAGGGAATGAGCAGTTCTTC.